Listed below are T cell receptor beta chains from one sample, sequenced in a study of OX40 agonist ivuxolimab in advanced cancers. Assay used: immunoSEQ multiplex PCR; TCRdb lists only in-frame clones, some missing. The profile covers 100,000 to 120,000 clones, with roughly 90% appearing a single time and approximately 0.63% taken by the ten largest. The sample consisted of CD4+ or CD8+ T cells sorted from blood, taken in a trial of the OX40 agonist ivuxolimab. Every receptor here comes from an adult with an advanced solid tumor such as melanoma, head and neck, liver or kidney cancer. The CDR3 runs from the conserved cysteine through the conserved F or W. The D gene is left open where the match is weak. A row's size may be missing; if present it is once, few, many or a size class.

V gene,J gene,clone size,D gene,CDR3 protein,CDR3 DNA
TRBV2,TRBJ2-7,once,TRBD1,CASSERGLPYEQYF,TGTGCCAGCAGTGAGAGGGGGCTCCCCTACGAGCAGTACTTC
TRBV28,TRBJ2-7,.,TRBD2,CASTQLAGGTYEQYF,TGTGCCAGCACCCAATTAGCGGGGGGGACCTACGAGCAGTACTTC
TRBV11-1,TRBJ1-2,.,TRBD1,CASSLVTGASGYTF,TGTGCCAGCAGCTTAGTTACAGGGGCCAGTGGCTACACCTTC
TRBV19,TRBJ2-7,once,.,CASSIRAGEQYF,TGTGCCAGTAGTATAAGGGCGGGCGAGCAGTACTTC
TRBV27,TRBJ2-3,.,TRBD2,CASSLGAGGFTDTQYF,TGTGCCAGCAGTTTAGGAGCGGGGGGGTTCACAGATACGCAGTATTTT
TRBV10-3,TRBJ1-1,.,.,CATTNPANTEAFF,TGTGCCACCACAAACCCAGCGAACACTGAAGCTTTCTTT
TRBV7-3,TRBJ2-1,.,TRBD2,CASSLSSSGGRSYNGQFF,TGTGCCAGCAGCTTAAGTTCTAGCGGGGGGCGGTCCTACAATGGGCAGTTCTTC
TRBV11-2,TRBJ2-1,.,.,CASSLGGEQFF,TGTGCCAGCAGTCTGGGGGGTGAGCAGTTCTTC
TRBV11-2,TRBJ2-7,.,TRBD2,CASSLVLPSGGVFYEQYF,TGTGCCAGCAGCTTAGTACTCCCTAGCGGGGGGGTATTTTACGAGCAGTACTTC
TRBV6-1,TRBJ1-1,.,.,CASSAYGVTEAFF,TGTGCCAGCAGTGCGTATGGTGTCACTGAAGCTTTCTTT
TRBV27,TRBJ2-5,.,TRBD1,CASSHRTGETQYF,TGTGCCAGCAGTCATCGGACAGGAGAGACCCAGTACTTC
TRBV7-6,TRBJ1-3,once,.,CASSLALGNTIYF,TGTGCCAGCAGCTTAGCATTGGGAAACACCATATATTTT
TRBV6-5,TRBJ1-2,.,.,CASTIQERGYGYTF,TGTGCCAGCACCATCCAAGAACGGGGCTATGGCTACACCTTC
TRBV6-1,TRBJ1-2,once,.,CASSEGGSSWYGYTF,TGTGCCAGCAGTGAAGGGGGGAGCTCCTGGTATGGCTACACCTTC
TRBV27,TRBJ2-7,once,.,CASQTTSSYEQYF,TGTGCCAGCCAGACTACTAGCTCCTACGAGCAGTACTTC
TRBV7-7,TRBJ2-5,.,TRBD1,CASSQDREETQYF,TGTGCTAGCAGCCAGGACAGGGAGGAGACCCAGTACTTC
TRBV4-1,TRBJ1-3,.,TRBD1,CASSQDRLSGNTIYF,TGCGCCAGCAGCCAGGACAGGCTCTCTGGAAACACCATATATTTT
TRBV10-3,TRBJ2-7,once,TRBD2,CAISDQGLAGEQYF,TGTGCCATCAGTGATCAAGGACTAGCGGGTGAGCAGTACTTC
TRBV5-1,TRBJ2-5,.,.,CASSLAVGDQETQYF,TGCGCCAGCAGCTTGGCCGTCGGGGACCAAGAGACCCAGTACTTC
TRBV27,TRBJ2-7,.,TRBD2,CASSLSLPGGSHYEQYF,TGTGCCAGCAGTTTATCCCTCCCTGGCGGGAGTCATTACGAGCAGTACTTC
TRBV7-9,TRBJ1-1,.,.,CASSLRRVDTEAFF,TGTGCCAGCAGCTTAAGGCGGGTGGACACTGAAGCTTTCTTT
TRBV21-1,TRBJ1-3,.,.,CASSKCCQSSGNTIYF,TGTGCCAGCAGCAAATGTTGCCAGTCCTCTGGAAACACCATATATTTT
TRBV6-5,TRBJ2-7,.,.,CASSYSYSDYEQYF,TGTGCCAGCAGTTACTCTTATAGCGACTACGAGCAGTACTTC
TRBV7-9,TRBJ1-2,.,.,CASSLTSLYGYTF,TGTGCCAGCAGCTTAACCAGCCTCTATGGCTACACCTTC
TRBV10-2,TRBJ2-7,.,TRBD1,CASRGTDFDEQYF,TGCGCCAGCAGAGGGACAGATTTTGACGAGCAGTACTTC
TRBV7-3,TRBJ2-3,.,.,CASSLNRAPDTQYF,TGTGCCAGCAGCTTAAACAGGGCCCCAGATACGCAGTATTTT
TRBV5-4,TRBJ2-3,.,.,CASSLETGASDTQYF,TGTGCCAGCAGCTTAGAAACGGGAGCTTCAGATACGCAGTATTTT
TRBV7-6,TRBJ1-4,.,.,CASSLEYRPNEKLFF,TGTGCCAGCAGCTTAGAGTACCGTCCTAATGAAAAACTGTTTTTT
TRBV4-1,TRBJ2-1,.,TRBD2,CASSLGLAGGEGNNEQFF,TGCGCCAGCAGCCTGGGACTAGCGGGAGGAGAGGGAAACAATGAGCAGTTCTTC
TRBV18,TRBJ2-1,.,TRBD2,CASSPRGTSGNNEQFF,TGTGCCAGCTCACCCAGAGGGACTAGCGGAAACAATGAGCAGTTCTTC
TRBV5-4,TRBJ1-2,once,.,CASSLSPSSFYGYTF,TGTGCCAGCAGCTTGAGTCCCAGTTCCTTCTATGGCTACACCTTC
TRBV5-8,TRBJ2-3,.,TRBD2,CASSLLLAGTDTQYF,TGTGCCAGCAGCTTGCTGTTAGCGGGTACAGATACGCAGTATTTT
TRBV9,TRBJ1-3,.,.,CASSTGTTSGNTIYF,TGTGCCAGCAGTACCGGGACAACCTCTGGAAACACCATATATTTT
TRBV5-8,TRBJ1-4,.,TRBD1,CASSHSGTGDEKLFF,TGTGCCAGCAGCCATTCCGGGACAGGGGATGAAAAACTGTTTTTT
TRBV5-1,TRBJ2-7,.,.,CASSLGGSSYEQYF,TGCGCCAGCAGCTTAGGGGGGAGCTCCTACGAGCAGTACTTC
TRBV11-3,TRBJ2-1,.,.,CASSNSGSEQFF,TGTGCCAGCAGCAACTCGGGAAGTGAGCAGTTCTTC
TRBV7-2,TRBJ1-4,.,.,CASSPTATNEKLFF,TGTGCCAGCAGCCCCACCGCAACTAATGAAAAACTGTTTTTT
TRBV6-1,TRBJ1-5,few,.,CASSGGGYQPQHF,TGTGCCAGCAGTGGGGGGGGGTATCAGCCCCAGCATTTT
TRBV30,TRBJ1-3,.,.,CAWNDKANGNTIYF,TGTGCCTGGAACGATAAAGCCAATGGAAACACCATATATTTT
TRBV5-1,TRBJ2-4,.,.,CASSLGRATKNIQYF,TGCGCCAGCAGCTTGGGCCGGGCAACCAAAAACATTCAGTACTTC
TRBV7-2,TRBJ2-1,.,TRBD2,CASSPHPSGTKSYNEQFF,TGTGCCAGCAGCCCTCACCCCAGCGGGACGAAATCCTACAATGAGCAGTTCTTC
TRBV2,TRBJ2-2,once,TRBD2,CASSVTSGGGTGELFF,TGTGCCAGCAGTGTTACTAGCGGGGGTGGCACCGGGGAGCTGTTTTTT
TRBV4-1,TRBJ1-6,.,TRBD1,CASSQEGGPHNSPLHF,TGCGCCAGCAGCCAAGAAGGGGGCCCCCATAATTCACCCCTCCACTTT
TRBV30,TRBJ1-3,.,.,CAWSQGGNTIYF,TGTGCCTGGAGTCAAGGGGGTAACACCATATATTTT
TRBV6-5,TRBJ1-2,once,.,CASSPTENYGYTF,TGTGCCAGCAGTCCCACAGAGAACTATGGCTACACCTTC
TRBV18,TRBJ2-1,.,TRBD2,CASSGLADSYNEQFF,TGTGCCAGCTCAGGTCTAGCGGACTCCTACAATGAGCAGTTCTTC
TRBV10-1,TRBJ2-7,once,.,CASRAGLGYEQYF,TGCGCCAGCAGGGCAGGGTTAGGCTACGAGCAGTACTTC
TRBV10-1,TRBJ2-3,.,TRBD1,CASSTGGGTDTQYF,TGCGCCAGCAGTACAGGGGGCGGCACAGATACGCAGTATTTT
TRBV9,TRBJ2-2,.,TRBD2,CASSMTSAGELFF,TGTGCCAGCAGCATGACTAGCGCCGGGGAGCTGTTTTTT
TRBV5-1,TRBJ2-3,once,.,CASSLVGITDTQYF,TGCGCCAGCAGCTTGGTTGGCATCACAGATACGCAGTATTTT
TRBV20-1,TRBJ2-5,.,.,CSARIETQYF,TGCAGTGCTAGAATAGAGACCCAGTACTTC
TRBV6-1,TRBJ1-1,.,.,CASSSTQTNTEAFF,TGTGCCAGCAGTTCAACACAGACGAACACTGAAGCTTTCTTT
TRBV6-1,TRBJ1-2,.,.,CASSEARVYGYTF,TGTGCCAGCAGTGAGGCCAGGGTCTATGGCTACACCTTC
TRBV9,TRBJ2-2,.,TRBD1,CASSVGTGFDGELFF,TGTGCCAGCAGCGTAGGGACAGGGTTTGACGGGGAGCTGTTTTTT